This T cell receptor beta chain derives from a study of control samples from healthy donors and cancer patients (dated by TCRdb to between 2020 and 2021). This clone was recorded only once. This receptor's antigen is unknown. Within one base of it there is no much larger clone, and no base qualities were kept. The CDR3 covers 14 residues, taking in both the cysteine and the phenylalanine. CDR3 DNA is the only sequence kept; it has 42 bases, read in frame from the first base. Deletion took 6 bases off V and 5 bases off J, with a span of 16 bases between the germline ends. The germline V gene gives CDR1 as SNHLY and CDR2 as FYNNEI. Library construction relied on the immunoSEQ multiplex PCR assay. TCRdb provides this immuneACCESS table in a form limited to in-frame rearrangements. Some clones are lacking; in checked studies, under half of them reflect an unresolved V gene, and why the rest are absent is not known. Here the sample has 150,000 or so clones; over 85% occur a single time. The top ten clones comprise roughly 4.3% of the sample.

The rearrangement combines TRBV2 with TRBJ1-2; the D region possibly corresponds to TRBD1 (6 bases align). Sample: blood. The TCR originated in a woman in her sixties in good health. The DNA sequence is given as TGTGCCAGCAGCGAAACAGGGTCCGGGTATGGCTACACCTTC. The resulting protein is CASSETGSGYGYTF. This CDR3, with the reference TRBV2 and TRBJ1-2 proteins standing in past its ends, gives the full variable domain EPEVTQTPSHQVTQMGQEVILRCVPISNHLYFYWYRQILGQKVEFLVSFYNNEISEKSEIFDDQFSVERPDGSNFTLKIRSTKLEDSAMYFCASSETGSGYGYTFGSGTRLTVV.